This TCR beta chain was captured by sequencing in a study of shared clonotypes between healthy human individuals. A word on this clone: Its antigen is unidentified.

Broader study findings: Sorted-subset samples were not fully sequenced, rarefaction indicated.

CD4+ cells yielded CD45RA+ naive and CD45RA-negative memory subsets. Researchers divided each subset's genomic DNA evenly across several immunoSEQ plates. TCRdb's table, derived via immunoSEQ multiplex PCR, lists solely in-frame clones and lacks some. The data contain around 1.5 million clones, 98% of them singletons. This CDR3 spans 17 amino acids. The V gene's germline CDR1 is LNHDA and CDR2 SQIVND (reference sequence). Losses at the gene ends were 4 bases for V and 4 bases for J; bases not matched to a gene: 15. The receptor was isolated from a young man in good health. The chain carries TRBV19 and TRBJ2-5, with TRBD1 matching over 7 bases. The sequencing sample was made of naive CD4+ T cells sorted from blood. Regarding subset: CD45RA+ positively selected. CDR3 coding DNA: TGTGCCAGTAGTACCGGGATGGCAGGGGGATTATCAGAGACCCAGTACTTC. Translation gives CASSTGMAGGLSETQYF. The whole variable domain, filled in from reference TRBV19 and TRBJ2-5, reads DGGITQSPKYLFRKEGQNVTLSCEQNLNHDAMYWYRQDPGQGLRLIYYSQIVNDFQKGDIAEGYSVSREKKESFPLTVTSAQKNPTAFYLCASSTGMAGGLSETQYFGPGTRLLVL.